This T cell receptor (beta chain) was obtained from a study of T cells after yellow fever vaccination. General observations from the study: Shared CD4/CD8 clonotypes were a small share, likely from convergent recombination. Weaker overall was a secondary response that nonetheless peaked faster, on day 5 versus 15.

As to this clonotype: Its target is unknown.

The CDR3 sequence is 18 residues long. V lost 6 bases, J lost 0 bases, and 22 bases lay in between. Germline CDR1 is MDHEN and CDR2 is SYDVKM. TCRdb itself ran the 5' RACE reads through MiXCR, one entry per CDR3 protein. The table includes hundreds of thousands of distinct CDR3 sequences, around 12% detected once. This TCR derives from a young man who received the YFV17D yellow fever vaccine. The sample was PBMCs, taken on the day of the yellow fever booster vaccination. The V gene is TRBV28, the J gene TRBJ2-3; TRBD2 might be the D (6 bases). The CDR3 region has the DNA TGTGCCAGCAGCTTTCTCTCGGAGGGAATGTCTAGCACAGATACGCAGTATTTT. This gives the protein CASSFLSEGMSSTDTQYF.